Below, 20 T cell receptor beta chains from the same sample are listed, as sequenced in a study of blood T cell repertoires in COVID-19. This table comes from immunoSEQ multiplex PCR, and its TCRdb copy is limited to in-frame clones, with some not included. This table has 95,000 to 150,000 clones, about 81% appearing once. The sample comprised peripheral blood. The receptors were gathered from a woman aged 45-65 years with acute or convalescent COVID-19.

The CDR3: CASTLGTGRNTEAFF. DNA of the CDR3: TGTGCCAGCACACTCGGCACAGGGAGGAACACTGAAGCTTTCTTT. This sequence joins TRBV2 and TRBJ1-1; D might be TRBD1 (6 bases). From germline, CDR1 is SNHLY and CDR2 FYNNEI. The V gene lost 7 bases and the J gene lost 1 base, with 16 bases spanning the gap. The CDR3 has 15 amino acids.

This chain joins TRBV27 and TRBJ2-5; D perhaps matches TRBD2 (5 bases). The CDR3 length is 13 residues. Deletions cut 6 bases from V and 1 base from J, with 9 bases between. In germline, CDR1 is MNHEY, CDR2 SMNVEV (reference sequence). CDR3 loop: CASSFGIQETQYF. Written as DNA, the CDR3 is TGTGCCAGCAGCTTCGGGATCCAAGAGACCCAGTACTTC.

The rearrangement uses TRBV5-1 and TRBJ2-5, with D possibly TRBD2 on 5 matching bases. V lost 4 bases, J lost 5 bases, and 18 bases lay in between. CDR1 is SGHRS and CDR2 is YFSETQ in the germline V gene. CDR3 size: 15 residues. CDR3 DNA sequence: TGCGCCAGCAGCCGAGAGCGGCCTGATGGGGAGACCCAGTACTTC. This sequence encodes CASSRERPDGETQYF.

The V gene is TRBV25-1, the J gene TRBJ2-1, with TRBD2 matching 9 bases. V shed 7 bases and J 8 bases; nucleotides not matched to a gene: 6. The V gene's germline CDR1 is MGHDK and CDR2 SYGVNS. There are 13 residues in the CDR3. Written as DNA, the CDR3 is TGTGCCAGCATGAGCGGGAGGCTCTATGAGCAGTTCTTC. Translating gives CASMSGRLYEQFF.

V and J are TRBV6-5 and TRBJ1-2, with D tentatively TRBD1 (5 bases). Germline values: CDR1 MNHEY, CDR2 SVGAGI. The length of the CDR3 is 15 residues. The V end lost 5 bases, the J end lost 0 bases, and 13 bases lay between the germline ends. CDR3 sequence reads: CASSTRGSSNYGYTF. The CDR3 DNA reads TGTGCCAGCAGTACACGGGGGTCATCTAACTATGGCTACACCTTC.

Only one count was recorded for this clone. The V and J genes are TRBV2 and TRBJ2-1; the match to TRBD2 covers 8 bases. From germline, CDR1 is SNHLY and CDR2 FYNNEI. Trimming cost V 5 bases and J 5 bases; bases outside gene matches: 5. The CDR3 runs 14 residues. The chain's CDR3 is CASSTLGLDNEQFF. CDR3 nucleotides: TGTGCCAGCAGTACTCTGGGACTAGACAATGAGCAGTTCTTC.

This clone was counted only a few times. The V call is TRBV5-4, the J call TRBJ2-7; perhaps TRBD1 as D (5 bases). CDR1 and CDR2 (germline): SGHNT, YYREEE (reference sequence). The CDR3 spans 14 residues. Trimming stripped 3 bases from V and 2 bases from J, with 12 bases between. CDR3 nucleotides: TGTGCCAGCAGCTCAGGGTTGATAACCTACGAGCAGTACTTC. This codes for CASSSGLITYEQYF.

V gene TRBV30 combines with J gene TRBJ2-3; TRBD2 is a possible D gene (6 bases). Germline V gene data show CDR1 as GTSNPN and CDR2 as SVGIG (reference sequence). The CDR3 is 13 amino acids. V shed 3 bases and J shed 3 bases, with 10 bases lying between them. CDR3 DNA sequence: TGTGCCTGGAGAAGACGGGAGACAGATACGCAGTATTTT. Translating gives CAWRRRETDTQYF.

The gene calls are TRBV28 and TRBJ2-4, with TRBD2 matching 8 bases. CDR1 and CDR2 from the germline V gene are MDHEN and SYDVKM. V shed 5 bases and J 16 bases; nucleotides not matched to a gene: 10. The CDR3 loop spans 12 amino acids. The CDR3 spells CASSERGPGSYF. For the CDR3, the DNA is TGTGCCAGCAGTGAGCGGGGGCCAGGATCTTACTTC.

V usage is TRBV6-6 and J usage is TRBJ1-5; a weak D match, TRBD1 (5 bases). CDR1 is MNHNY, CDR2 SVGAGI, per germline (reference sequence). V was shortened by 5 bases and J by 1 base, with 18 bases between the two germline ends. The CDR3 length is 17 residues. CDR3 amino acids: CASSPVGRGTSNQPQHF. For the CDR3, the DNA is TGTGCCAGCAGTCCCGTGGGGAGGGGCACAAGCAATCAGCCCCAGCATTTT.

This chain joins TRBV5-1 and TRBJ2-3, with D possibly TRBD2 on 5 matching bases. CDR3 length: 14 amino acids. Germline loops: CDR1 SGHRS, CDR2 YFSETQ. Trimming shortened V by 0 bases and J by 6 bases, and 11 bases separated the two germline ends. Here the CDR3 reads CASSLETGWDTQYF. The CDR3 DNA follows: TGCGCCAGCAGCTTGGAGACGGGATGGGATACGCAGTATTTT.

The rearrangement links TRBV20-1 to TRBJ1-1; D is unresolved. Trimming shortened V by 3 bases and J by 2 bases, and 13 bases separated the two germline ends. Per the germline V gene, CDR1 is DFQATT and CDR2 is SNEGSKA (reference sequence). CDR3 size: 14 residues. The CDR3 DNA is TGCAGTGCTAGTAGATCGCAGGCTAACACTGAAGCTTTCTTT. It codes for CSASRSQANTEAFF.

This chain uses TRBV29-1 with TRBJ2-5, with D hard to call. Looked up from germline, CDR1 is SQVTM and CDR2 is ANQGSEA. The CDR3 is 13 amino acids. Trimming stripped 2 bases from V and 1 base from J, with 8 bases between. CDR3 nucleotides: TGCAGCGTTGAACGAGTCCCCCAAGAGACCCAGTACTTC. Amino acid sequence: CSVERVPQETQYF.

V and J are TRBV6-5 and TRBJ2-1; TRBD2 matches 12 bases. V dropped 8 bases and J dropped 8; count of bases not matched to a gene: 10. The CDR3 is made up of 15 amino acids. The germline CDR1 and CDR2 sequences are MNHEY and SVGAGI. CDR3 sequence: CASFTTSGRIYEQFF. The DNA for the CDR3 is TGTGCCAGCTTTACAACTAGCGGGAGGATCTATGAGCAGTTCTTC.

For this clone: Other DNA variants within this sample encode the same CDR3. This rearrangement joins TRBV29-1 to TRBJ2-7; 11 nucleotides match TRBD1. Germline values: CDR1 SQVTM, CDR2 ANQGSEA. Trimming at V came to 7 bases and at J to 1 base, leaving 3 bases not matched to a gene. The CDR3 is 13 amino acids. DNA of the CDR3: TGCAGCGGGGGACAGGGGGGTTCCTACGAGCAGTACTTC. Translated, it gives CSGGQGGSYEQYF.

The chain employs TRBV5-1 and TRBJ2-7; 8 nucleotides align to TRBD1. Germline V CDR1 and CDR2: SGHRS, YFSETQ. With V trimmed by 3 bases and J by 5 bases, 7 bases remained unmatched. The CDR3 extends over 14 amino acids. For the CDR3, the DNA is TGCGCCAGCAGCTCGACAGGGGTCGTACACGAGCAGTACTTC. Protein product: CASSSTGVVHEQYF.

The chain couples TRBV14 to TRBJ2-7; TRBD2 matches 7 bases. The V gene end was trimmed by 1 base and the J gene end by 4 bases; junction bases not matched to a gene: 7. The CDR3 has 15 residues. Germline V gene lookup returns CDR1 SGHDN and CDR2 FVKESK. The CDR3 DNA sequence: TGTGCCAGCAGCCAAGCATCCAGCGGGGTATACGAGCAGTACTTC. It codes for CASSQASSGVYEQYF.

V usage is TRBV15 and J usage is TRBJ2-7, with 7 bases lining up with TRBD1. CDR1 LNHNV and CDR2 YYDKDF come from the germline V gene (reference sequence). J gave up 5 bases and V 0 bases, and 4 bases lay outside the gene matches. CDR3 size: 14 residues. The CDR3 bases are TGTGCCACCAGCAGAGACAGACAGGGCAACGAGCAGTACTTC. Its protein is CATSRDRQGNEQYF.

This clone was seen a few times. V and J are TRBV29-1 and TRBJ2-3; tentatively, D is TRBD1 (6 bases). The CDR3 extends over 15 amino acids. The V and J ends lost 4 bases and 4 bases respectively, with 18 bases between them. Looked up from germline, CDR1 is SQVTM and CDR2 is ANQGSEA. The DNA of the CDR3 is TGCAGCGTTGTTATAGGCAGGGGCCCACCAGATACGCAGTATTTT. This codes for CSVVIGRGPPDTQYF.

V gene TRBV3-1 (or the pseudogene TRBV3-2) combines with J gene TRBJ1-3, with unresolved D. CDR1 and CDR2 (germline): LGHDT, YNNKEL (reference sequence). V lost 3 bases, J lost 4 bases, and 10 bases lay in between. The CDR3 is 14 residues long. This chain's CDR3 is CASSQRVSGNTIYF. CDR3 DNA sequence: TGTGCCAGCAGCCAGAGGGTTTCCGGAAACACCATATATTTT.